The 30 T cell receptor beta chains below were found in one sample sequenced in a study of shared clonotypes between healthy human individuals. Produced via immunoSEQ multiplex PCR; TCRdb's table is partial and in-frame only. The sample shows 2 million to 2.5 million clones, approximately 95% of them seen only once. Sequenced sample: naive CD4+ T cells sorted from blood. Specified subset: CD45RA+ positively selected. The receptors come from a man between 18 and 29 years old in good health.

This clone was detected a few times. The chain has TRBV18 and TRBJ1-2; D call uncertain. Looked up from germline, CDR1 is KGHSH and CDR2 is LQKENI. The V gene lost 0 bases and the J gene lost 4 bases, with 12 bases spanning the gap. This CDR3 spans 15 amino acids. The CDR3 sequence: CASSPPGVQIYGYTF. CDR3 in DNA: TGTGCCAGCTCACCACCTGGTGTACAGATCTATGGCTACACCTTC. The full variable domain, rest sourced from reference TRBV18 and TRBJ1-2, is NAGVMQNPRHLVRRRGQEARLRCSPMKGHSHVYWYRQLPEEGLKFMVYLQKENIIDESGMPKERFSAEFPKEGPSILRIQQVVRGDSAAYFCASSPPGVQIYGYTFGSGTRLTVV.

The chain is built from TRBV2 and TRBJ2-7; 8 bases agree with TRBD2. Germline values: CDR1 SNHLY, CDR2 FYNNEI. With 6 bases clipped from V and 7 bases from J, the junction kept 11 bases outside the gene matches. The CDR3 runs to 14 residues. The CDR3 bases are TGTGCCAGCAGCGGAACTAGCGGCCGGGGGGAGCAGTACTTC. Amino acid sequence: CASSGTSGRGEQYF.

J is TRBJ2-5 and V is TRBV2, with 10 bases aligning to TRBD1. CDR3 length: 14 amino acids. Germline V CDR1 and CDR2: SNHLY, FYNNEI. The junction had 10 bases not matched to a gene; V was cut back by 9 bases and J by 6 bases. The CDR3 nucleotides are TGTGCCAGTCGGACAGGGGGTGTTGAGAAGACCCAGTACTTC. Translating gives CASRTGGVEKTQYF.

The chain uses TRBV30 and TRBJ2-5; TRBD1 matches 7 bases. Germline-derived CDR1 and CDR2 are GTSNPN and SVGIG (reference sequence). Germline trimming cut 3 bases from V and 4 bases from J; bases unmatched to any gene: 17. This CDR3 has 17 residues. CDR3 bases: TGTGCCTGGAGGGACCTCCACGGGACAGCCCTTCGAGAGACCCAGTACTTC. This gives the protein CAWRDLHGTALRETQYF.

The chain couples TRBV5-1 to TRBJ2-1; D not resolved. The CDR3 spans 14 residues. In germline, CDR1 is SGHRS, CDR2 YFSETQ. The V and J ends lost 4 bases and 8 bases respectively, with 16 bases between them. The CDR3 here is CASSPRPRSDEQFF. The CDR3 nucleotides read TGCGCCAGCAGCCCCCGCCCCCGGAGCGATGAGCAGTTCTTC.

The rearrangement links TRBV5-1 to TRBJ2-2; D remains unclear. CDR1 SGHRS and CDR2 YFSETQ come from the germline V gene. This CDR3 contains 12 residues. Trimming left V 6 bases short and J 8 bases short, with 11 bases between. The CDR3 sequence is CASTRAGGELFF. In nucleotides, the CDR3 is TGCGCCAGCACCCGCGCTGGGGGGGAGCTGTTTTTT.

This clone was seen a handful of times. This rearrangement joins TRBV6-1 to TRBJ1-6; D is undetermined. This CDR3 has 15 residues. Per the germline V gene, CDR1 is MNHNS and CDR2 is SASEGT. V was shortened by 8 bases and J by 0 bases, with 11 bases between the two germline ends. The CDR3 nucleotides are TGTGCCAGCGTGCGCCGGAGCTCCTATAATTCACCCCTCCACTTT. Amino acid sequence: CASVRRSSYNSPLHF.

The chain employs TRBV11-2 and TRBJ2-4; D tentatively fits TRBD1 or TRBD2 (6 bases each). The CDR3 consists of 18 residues. Germline V lookup: CDR1 SGHAT, CDR2 FQNNGV. Between the trimmed V and J ends, which lost 6 bases and 5 bases, there was a span of 26 bases. The CDR3 sequence: CASRSIRGPHPGENIQYF. The CDR3 DNA sequence: TGTGCCAGCAGGTCAATACGGGGGCCGCATCCCGGCGAAAACATTCAGTACTTC.

This CDR3 is CASSWGTSPSTDTQYF. The DNA for the CDR3 is TGTGCCAGCAGCTGGGGGACTTCCCCTAGCACAGATACGCAGTATTTT. This chain joins TRBV5-8 and TRBJ2-3; D is perhaps TRBD2 (6 bases). This CDR3 has 16 residues. V was clipped by 3 bases and J by 0 bases, with 14 bases between them. The germline CDR1 and CDR2 sequences are SGHTS and YDEGEE.

V usage is TRBV25-1 and J usage is TRBJ1-4, with D tentatively TRBD1 (5 bases). The CDR3 sequence is 12 residues long. Trimming stripped 4 bases from V and 6 bases from J, with 6 bases between. CDR1 and CDR2 (germline): MGHDK, SYGVNS. CDR3 residues: CASSAGYEKLFF. The CDR3 DNA reads TGTGCCAGCAGTGCAGGGTATGAAAAACTGTTTTTT.

The rearrangement links TRBV13 to TRBJ2-7; 8 bases align to TRBD1. Germline V gene sequence: CDR1 PRHDT, CDR2 FYEKMQ (reference sequence). With 5 bases clipped from V and 7 bases from J, the junction kept 7 bases outside the gene matches. This CDR3 contains 13 residues. This CDR3 is CASSMRTGWEQYF. CDR3 coding DNA: TGTGCCAGCAGCATGCGGACAGGGTGGGAGCAGTACTTC.

The chain uses TRBV15 and TRBJ1-2, with D maybe TRBD1 (5 bases). V was pared by 4 bases and J by 6 bases, with 15 bases between. CDR1 is LNHNV, CDR2 YYDKDF, per germline (reference sequence). The CDR3 runs 14 residues. The chain's CDR3 is CATSTTERGDGYTF. CDR3 sequence (DNA): TGTGCCACCAGCACAACGGAACGGGGGGATGGCTACACCTTC.

The V gene is TRBV11-1, the J gene TRBJ1-1; 9 nucleotides agree with TRBD1. The CDR3 loop spans 13 amino acids. J gave up 9 bases and V 6 bases, and 8 bases lay outside the gene matches. Germline V gives CDR1 SGHAT, CDR2 FQDESV (reference sequence). DNA of the CDR3: TGTGCCAGCAGGGGGACAGGGCTCAGGCAAGCTTTCTTT. This encodes CASRGTGLRQAFF.

J is TRBJ1-2 and V is TRBV29-1; tentatively, D is TRBD1 (5 bases). Germline CDR1 is SQVTM and CDR2 is ANQGSEA. CDR3 length: 15 residues. The germline V and J ends were trimmed by 1 base and 4 bases, with 16 bases remaining between them. The CDR3 bases are TGCAGCGTTGAAGTGGCCCTGGGGCAGGCCTATGGCTACACCTTC. This codes for CSVEVALGQAYGYTF.

As concerns this clone: The same CDR3 is also encoded by other DNA sequences in this sample. The chain employs TRBV5-1 and TRBJ2-5; D is uncertain. The CDR3 spans 14 residues. Trimming removed 0 bases at V and 4 bases at J, with 10 bases between. Germline V gene lookup returns CDR1 SGHRS and CDR2 YFSETQ. CDR3 sequence (DNA): TGCGCCAGCAGCTTGGGTGGGTTAGGAGAGACCCAGTACTTC. Protein product: CASSLGGLGETQYF.

The chain links TRBV18 to TRBJ2-5, with D maybe TRBD1 (7 bases). In germline, CDR1 is KGHSH, CDR2 LQKENI. V lost 4 bases, J lost 1 base, and 10 bases lay in between. The CDR3 contains 14 residues. As DNA, the CDR3 is TGTGCCAGCTCACTTCAGGGGGGCCAAGAGACCCAGTACTTC. This codes for CASSLQGGQETQYF.

This clone was seen only a few times. The same CDR3 arises from other DNA sequences in this sample as well. J is TRBJ2-2 and V is TRBV5-1, with a possible D match to TRBD1 (5 bases). The CDR3 totals 13 residues. The V and J ends lost 0 bases and 5 bases respectively, with 5 bases between them. CDR1 and CDR2 (germline): SGHRS, YFSETQ. The CDR3 DNA reads as TGCGCCAGCAGCTTGGAGGGGACCGGGGAGCTGTTTTTT. This sequence encodes CASSLEGTGELFF.

The gene calls are TRBV10-2 and TRBJ2-5, with no clear D. V lost 6 bases, J lost 5 bases, and 10 bases lay in between. The CDR3 totals 12 residues. Germline CDR1 WSHSY, CDR2 SAAADI. The CDR3 DNA follows: TGCGCCAGCAGCCGGATAGGGGAGACCCAGTACTTC. Encoded protein: CASSRIGETQYF.

V gene TRBV6-5 combines with J gene TRBJ1-4; D not resolved. The ends were cut back, 5 bases at V and 6 bases at J, with 7 bases in the middle. Germline loops: CDR1 MNHEY, CDR2 SVGAGI. The CDR3 is made up of 12 amino acids. The CDR3 loop reads CASSRTDEKLFF. The CDR3 nucleotides are TGTGCCAGCAGTAGAACCGATGAAAAACTGTTTTTT.

The V and J genes are TRBV10-3 and TRBJ2-7; 12 bases map to TRBD2. The germline gives CDR1 ENHRY, CDR2 SYGVKD. V trimming: 8 bases; J trimming: 7 bases; junction bases outside the gene matches: 9. The CDR3 has 14 amino acids. The CDR3 reads CAIRPLAGGGEQYF. CDR3 coding DNA: TGTGCCATCCGTCCACTAGCGGGAGGCGGGGAGCAGTACTTC.

The CDR3: CAGGRDRVDNEKLFF. The CDR3 coding sequence is TGTGCCGGGGGACGGGACAGGGTTGATAATGAAAAACTGTTTTTT. This chain links TRBV30 with TRBJ1-4; 9 bases are a match to TRBD1. Germline V gives CDR1 GTSNPN, CDR2 SVGIG (reference sequence). V lost 8 bases, J lost 4 bases, and 11 bases stayed unmatched. This CDR3 has 15 amino acids.

The chain joins TRBV2 to TRBJ2-2; 8 bases are a match to TRBD1. Trimming at V came to 3 bases and at J to 7 bases, leaving 7 bases not matched to a gene. Per the germline V gene, CDR1 is SNHLY and CDR2 is FYNNEI. CDR3 size: 15 residues. This chain's CDR3 is CASSDARQGFGELFF. The CDR3 DNA is TGTGCCAGCAGTGACGCCAGACAGGGGTTCGGGGAGCTGTTTTTT.

Worth noting for this clone: This sample also contains other DNA sequences that code for the same CDR3. The chain combines TRBV10-3 with TRBJ2-7; 12 bases match TRBD1. Trimming at V came to 3 bases and at J to 4 bases, leaving 4 bases not matched to a gene. CDR1 is ENHRY, CDR2 SYGVKD, per germline. The CDR3 has 15 residues. The CDR3 here is CAISDPGQGAYEQYF. Written as DNA, the CDR3 is TGTGCCATCAGTGACCCGGGACAGGGGGCATACGAGCAGTACTTC.

The genes are TRBV10-3 and TRBJ1-1, with 7 bases identical to TRBD1. The junction had 3 bases not matched to a gene; V was cut back by 4 bases and J by 4 bases. Germline assignment: CDR1 ENHRY and CDR2 SYGVKD. The CDR3 runs 13 residues. CDR3 loop: CAISVSGGTEAFF. CDR3 coding DNA: TGTGCCATCAGTGTGTCAGGGGGCACTGAAGCTTTCTTT.

This clone has just one count. The genes are TRBV12-5 and TRBJ2-5, with D hard to call. Trimming took off 1 base at V and 5 bases at J, with 14 bases between the two ends. Germline assignment: CDR1 LGHNT and CDR2 FRNRAP. This CDR3 spans 15 amino acids. The chain's CDR3 is CASGLDGVRSETQYF. CDR3 sequence (DNA): TGTGCTAGTGGTTTGGATGGGGTAAGGAGCGAGACCCAGTACTTC.

V and J are TRBV6-6 and TRBJ2-3, with D tentatively TRBD1 or TRBD2 (5 bases each). The CDR3 totals 16 residues. V lost 0 bases, J lost 0 bases, and 10 bases lay in between. Per the germline V gene, CDR1 is MNHNY and CDR2 is SVGAGI (reference sequence). This chain's CDR3 is CASSYSIWGSTDTQYF. In nucleotides, the CDR3 is TGTGCCAGCAGTTACTCGATCTGGGGGAGCACAGATACGCAGTATTTT.

The gene calls are TRBV6-6 and TRBJ2-2, with D perhaps matching TRBD1 (6 bases). The V gene lost 7 bases and the J gene lost 2 bases, with 17 bases spanning the gap. The CDR3 length is 16 residues. Germline V gene data show CDR1 as MNHNY and CDR2 as SVGAGI (reference sequence). The CDR3 reads CASTRGQPYNTGELFF. The DNA of the CDR3 is TGTGCCAGCACTCGCGGACAGCCTTATAACACCGGGGAGCTGTTTTTT.

This sequence joins TRBV9 and TRBJ2-5; 10 bases match TRBD2. After removal of 4 bases from V and 0 bases from J, the junction contained 6 bases not matched to a gene. The germline gives CDR1 SGDLS, CDR2 YYNGEE. There are 16 residues in the CDR3. CDR3 loop: CASSISGGPNQETQYF. CDR3 coding DNA: TGTGCCAGCAGCATTAGCGGGGGGCCCAACCAAGAGACCCAGTACTTC.

The chain couples TRBV5-4 to TRBJ2-1; no clear D gene. Germline CDR1 and CDR2: SGHNT and YYREEE (reference sequence). V gave up 0 bases and J gave up 8 bases, with 9 bases separating them. The CDR3 loop spans 13 amino acids. The CDR3 region is CASSLGLAYEQFF. The CDR3 coding sequence is TGTGCCAGCAGCTTGGGGTTAGCATATGAGCAGTTCTTC.

This chain joins TRBV11-2 and TRBJ2-5, with 7 bases fitting TRBD1. The ends lost 5 bases at V and 5 bases at J; junction bases unmatched: 11. Germline assignment: CDR1 SGHAT and CDR2 FQNNGV. The CDR3 is 15 residues long. The CDR3 here is CASSQWTGSAETQYF. The CDR3 DNA reads as TGTGCCAGCAGCCAATGGACAGGTTCGGCCGAGACCCAGTACTTC.